Listed here are 13 T cell receptor beta chains from one sample, sequenced in a study of T cells in Graves' hyperthyroidism and ophthalmopathy. RNA transcripts provided the source from which TCR beta CDR3 regions were amplified. HTBI primers drove first-round RT-PCR of the TCR CDR3. TCRdb used MiXCR to reprocess the multiplex PCR reads, holding one entry per CDR3 protein. The data hold 380,000 or so distinct CDR3 sequences, with approximately 13% observed a single time. Sequencing was done on a sample of blood. Receptors originate from a man younger than 45 with Graves' hyperthyroidism that later progressed to Graves' ophthalmopathy.

The V gene is TRBV28, the J gene TRBJ2-7; D could derive from TRBD1 or TRBD2 (5 bases each). V lost 11 bases, J lost 1 base, and 15 bases lay in between. In germline, CDR1 is MDHEN, CDR2 SYDVKM. The length of the CDR3 is 13 residues. CDR3 residues: CAHRGTNSYEQYF. The DNA of the CDR3 is TGTGCCCACCGGGGCACGAATTCCTACGAGCAGTACTTC.

This clonotype was counted ten times or more. The chain couples TRBV13 to TRBJ2-1; 10 bases match TRBD1. J lost 7 bases, V lost 5 bases, and 5 bases had no gene match. Germline loops: CDR1 PRHDT, CDR2 FYEKMQ (reference sequence). The CDR3 runs to 14 residues. CDR3 nucleotide sequence: TGTGCCAGCAGCAAACGGGACAGGGGAAATGAGCAGTTCTTC. Translation: CASSKRDRGNEQFF.

The sample holds many counts of this clonotype. J is TRBJ1-1 and V is TRBV28; 9 nucleotides agree with TRBD1. The V gene's germline CDR1 is MDHEN and CDR2 SYDVKM. Losses at the gene ends were 2 bases for V and 5 bases for J; bases not matched to a gene: 6. The CDR3 contains 15 residues. The CDR3 spells CASSLPYRGRTEAFF. DNA for the CDR3: TGTGCCAGCAGTTTACCGTACAGGGGGCGAACTGAAGCTTTCTTT.

In this sample, this clonotype turned up many times. This chain connects TRBV6-1 to TRBJ1-1; D is uncertain. This CDR3 comprises 11 residues. V was shortened by 8 bases and J by 4 bases, with 8 bases between the two germline ends. Germline values: CDR1 MNHNS, CDR2 SASEGT. Written as DNA, the CDR3 is TGTGCCAGCCCGGGAAGCACTGAAGCTTTCTTT. Its protein is CASPGSTEAFF.

The rearrangement links TRBV30 to TRBJ2-5; D may be TRBD1 or TRBD2 (5 bases each). Per germline, CDR1 GTSNPN and CDR2 SVGIG (reference sequence). The CDR3 sequence is 13 residues long. V lost 2 bases to trimming and J lost 2 bases, with 9 bases between them. The chain's CDR3 is CAWSTGAQETQYF. In DNA, the CDR3 is TGTGCCTGGAGTACCGGGGCTCAAGAGACCCAGTACTTC.

The chain couples TRBV20-1 to TRBJ2-5; D gene unclear. There are 15 residues in the CDR3. Germline V gene data show CDR1 as DFQATT and CDR2 as SNEGSKA (reference sequence). The V end lost 3 bases, the J end lost 5 bases, and 19 bases lay between the germline ends. The CDR3 loop is CSARPRDWGWETQYF. CDR3 bases: TGCAGTGCTAGGCCCCGCGACTGGGGATGGGAGACCCAGTACTTC.

This clonotype was seen a handful of times. The chain links TRBV5-4 to TRBJ2-2, with TRBD1 matching over 8 bases. Trimming took 7 bases from V and 1 from J; bases not matched to a gene: 3. The CDR3 totals 14 residues. Per the germline V gene, CDR1 is SGHNT and CDR2 is YYREEE (reference sequence). For the CDR3, the DNA is TGTGCCAGCGCCACAGGGGGGAACACCGGGGAGCTGTTTTTT. Its translation: CASATGGNTGELFF.

Ten or more counts support this clonotype. V gene TRBV20-1 combines with J gene TRBJ1-6, with D possibly TRBD1 on 5 matching bases. The length of the CDR3 is 17 residues. V was cut by 5 bases and J by 5 bases, with 22 bases left in between. CDR1 DFQATT and CDR2 SNEGSKA come from the germline V gene (reference sequence). Written as DNA, the CDR3 is TGCAGTGCTTCCGCGGGGCTGAAACAGGTTAATAATTCACCCCTCCACTTT. This encodes CSASAGLKQVNNSPLHF.

This clonotype was counted at least ten times. The chain uses TRBV2 and TRBJ1-5; no clear D gene. V dropped 2 bases and J dropped 0 bases, with 11 bases sitting between them. The CDR3 runs to 16 residues. In germline, CDR1 is SNHLY, CDR2 FYNNEI. The CDR3 region is CASSEFLIRSNQPQHF. CDR3 sequence (DNA): TGTGCCAGCAGTGAATTTCTGATCCGTAGCAATCAGCCCCAGCATTTT.

This clonotype was counted only a few times. The genes are TRBV25-1 and TRBJ2-7; tentative D call: TRBD1 (6 bases). CDR3 length: 14 amino acids. V lost 7 bases, J lost 1 base, and 14 bases lay in between. Germline CDR1 reads MGHDK; CDR2 reads SYGVNS. This chain's CDR3 is CASNAATGSYEQYF. CDR3 sequence (DNA): TGTGCCAGCAATGCTGCGACAGGATCCTACGAGCAGTACTTC.

Notes on this clonotype: A much larger clone differs by one base, so this may be a read error. The chain recombines TRBV2 with TRBJ1-2; D is undetermined. The CDR3 is made up of 13 amino acids. Germline-derived CDR1 and CDR2 are SNHLY and FYNNEI. CDR3 loop: CASRPSWLGGCTF. In DNA, the CDR3 is TGTGCCAGCAGACCATCCTGGCTCGGTGGCTGCACCTTC.

This clonotype was recorded a few times. In DNA, the CDR3 is TGTGCCAGCAGCGCTCGTGATGAGCAGTTCTTC. It codes for CASSARDEQFF. The genes are TRBV9 and TRBJ2-1; D gene unclear. Germline V CDR1 and CDR2: SGDLS, YYNGEE. The germline V and J ends were trimmed by 3 bases and 8 bases, with 6 bases remaining between them. The CDR3 spans 11 residues.

This rearrangement joins TRBV24-1 to TRBJ1-5; D remains unclear. Germline V gene sequence: CDR1 KGHDR, CDR2 SFDVKD. Trimming pared 6 bases from V and 3 bases from J, leaving 8 bases between. CDR3 length: 13 amino acids. The CDR3 sequence is CATSKQPNQPQHF. The CDR3 DNA reads TGTGCCACCAGTAAACAGCCCAATCAGCCCCAGCATTTT.